This T cell receptor (beta chain) was sequenced during a study of T cell changes during pregnancy in multiple sclerosis. The CDR3 covers 16 residues. Germline V gene data show CDR1 as SGHVS and CDR2 as FQNEAQ. V was clipped by 5 bases and J by 0 bases, with 17 bases between them. TCRdb's table, derived via immunoSEQ multiplex PCR, lists solely in-frame clones and lacks some. The sample includes around 69,000 clones, 75% to 95% seen only once; the top ten take roughly 5.2%. The input for sequencing was CD8+ T cells from peripheral blood mononuclear cells, taken before pregnancy. The gene calls are TRBV7-8 and TRBJ2-7; maybe TRBD2 (6 bases). This TCR was sampled from a female donor with multiple sclerosis, enrolled in a pregnancy study. This chain's CDR3 is CASSPASLGGSYEQYF. In DNA form, the CDR3 reads TGTGCCAGCAGCCCGGCGTCCCTCGGGGGCTCCTACGAGCAGTACTTC.